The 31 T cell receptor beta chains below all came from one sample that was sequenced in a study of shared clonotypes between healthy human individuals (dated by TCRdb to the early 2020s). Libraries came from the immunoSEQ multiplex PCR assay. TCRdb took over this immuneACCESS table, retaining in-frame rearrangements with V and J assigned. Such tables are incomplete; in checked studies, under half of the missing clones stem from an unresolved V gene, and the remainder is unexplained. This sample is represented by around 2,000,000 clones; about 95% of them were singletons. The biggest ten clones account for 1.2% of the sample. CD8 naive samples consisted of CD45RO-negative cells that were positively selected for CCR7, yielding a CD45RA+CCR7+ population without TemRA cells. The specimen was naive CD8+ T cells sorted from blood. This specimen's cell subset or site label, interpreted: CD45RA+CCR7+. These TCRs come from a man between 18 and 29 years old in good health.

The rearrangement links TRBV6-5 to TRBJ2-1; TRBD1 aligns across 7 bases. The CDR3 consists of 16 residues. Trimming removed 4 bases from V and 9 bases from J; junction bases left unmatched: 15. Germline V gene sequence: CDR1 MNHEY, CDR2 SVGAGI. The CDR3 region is CASSSLDRVYTPEQFF. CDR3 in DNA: TGTGCCAGCAGTTCCTTAGACAGGGTTTACACCCCTGAGCAGTTCTTC.

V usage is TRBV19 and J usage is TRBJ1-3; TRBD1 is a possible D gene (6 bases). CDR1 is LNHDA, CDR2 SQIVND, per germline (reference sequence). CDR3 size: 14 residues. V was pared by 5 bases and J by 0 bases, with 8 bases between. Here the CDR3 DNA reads TGTGCCAGTAGTTTAGGGGGCTCTGGAAACACCATATATTTT. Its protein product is CASSLGGSGNTIYF. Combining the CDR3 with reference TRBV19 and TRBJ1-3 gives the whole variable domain DGGITQSPKYLFRKEGQNVTLSCEQNLNHDAMYWYRQDPGQGLRLIYYSQIVNDFQKGDIAEGYSVSREKKESFPLTVTSAQKNPTAFYLCASSLGGSGNTIYFGEGSWLTVV.

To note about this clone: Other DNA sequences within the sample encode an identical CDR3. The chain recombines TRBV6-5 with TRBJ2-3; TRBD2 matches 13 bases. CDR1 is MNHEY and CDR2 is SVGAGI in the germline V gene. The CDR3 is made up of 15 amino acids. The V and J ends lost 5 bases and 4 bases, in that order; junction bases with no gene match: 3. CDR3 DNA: TGTGCCAGCAGTCTCACTAGCGGGGGGGCAGATACGCAGTATTTT. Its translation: CASSLTSGGADTQYF.

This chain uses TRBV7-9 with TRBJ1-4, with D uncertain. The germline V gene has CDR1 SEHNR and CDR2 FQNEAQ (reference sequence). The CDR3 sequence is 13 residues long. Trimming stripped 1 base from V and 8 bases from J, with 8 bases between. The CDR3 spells CASSLDASEKLFF. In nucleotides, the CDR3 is TGTGCCAGCAGCTTAGACGCCAGCGAAAAACTGTTTTTT.

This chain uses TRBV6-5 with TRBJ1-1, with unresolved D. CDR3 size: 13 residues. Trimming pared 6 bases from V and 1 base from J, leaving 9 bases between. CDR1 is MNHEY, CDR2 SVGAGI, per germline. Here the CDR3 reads CASRPARNTEAFF. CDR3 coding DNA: TGTGCCAGCAGACCCGCGCGGAACACTGAAGCTTTCTTT.

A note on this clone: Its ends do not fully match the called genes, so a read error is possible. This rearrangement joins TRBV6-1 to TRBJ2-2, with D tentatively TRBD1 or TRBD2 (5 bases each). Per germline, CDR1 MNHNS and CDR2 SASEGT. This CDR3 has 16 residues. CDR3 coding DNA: TGTGCCAGCAGCGAAGCAGGGACCCTTAACACCGGGGAGCTGTTTTTT. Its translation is CASSEAGTLNTGELFF.

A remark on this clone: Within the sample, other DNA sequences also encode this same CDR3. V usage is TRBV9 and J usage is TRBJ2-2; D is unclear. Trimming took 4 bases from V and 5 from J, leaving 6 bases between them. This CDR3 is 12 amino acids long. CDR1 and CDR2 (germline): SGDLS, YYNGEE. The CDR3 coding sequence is TGTGCCAGCAGCTTATCGACCGGGGAGCTGTTTTTT. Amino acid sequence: CASSLSTGELFF.

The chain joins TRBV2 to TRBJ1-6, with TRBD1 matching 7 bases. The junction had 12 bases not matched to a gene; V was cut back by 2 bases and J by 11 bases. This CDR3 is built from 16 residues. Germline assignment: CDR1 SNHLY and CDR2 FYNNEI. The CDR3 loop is CASSEPREGAGPPLHF. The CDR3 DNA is TGTGCCAGCAGTGAACCGCGGGAGGGGGCCGGTCCACCCCTCCACTTT.

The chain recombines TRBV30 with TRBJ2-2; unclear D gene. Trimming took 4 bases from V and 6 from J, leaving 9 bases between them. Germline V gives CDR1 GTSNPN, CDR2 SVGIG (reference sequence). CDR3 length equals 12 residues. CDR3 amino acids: CAWISRAGELFF. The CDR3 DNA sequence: TGTGCCTGGATTTCTAGAGCCGGGGAGCTGTTTTTT.

For the CDR3, the DNA is TGTGCCAGCTCGGAGCCCTGGGGGGAAAAACTGTTTTTT. Protein sequence: CASSEPWGEKLFF. The rearrangement uses TRBV7-9 and TRBJ1-4, with a possible D match to TRBD1 (5 bases). V shed 8 bases and J shed 8 bases, with 15 bases lying between them. The CDR3 covers 13 residues. Per the germline V gene, CDR1 is SEHNR and CDR2 is FQNEAQ (reference sequence).

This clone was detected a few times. The CDR3 DNA sequence: TGTGCCAGCAGTGGACCAGAGACGGGAGATCAGTACTTC. Translation: CASSGPETGDQYF. The chain carries TRBV2 and TRBJ2-7; TRBD2 is a possible D gene (6 bases). The CDR3 runs to 13 residues. V was cut by 4 bases and J by 10 bases, with 17 bases left in between. Germline CDR1 is SNHLY and CDR2 is FYNNEI. The full variable domain, its missing parts supplied by reference TRBV2 and TRBJ2-7, is EPEVTQTPSHQVTQMGQEVILRCVPISNHLYFYWYRQILGQKVEFLVSFYNNEISEKSEIFDDQFSVERPDGSNFTLKIRSTKLEDSAMYFCASSGPETGDQYFGPGTRLTVT.

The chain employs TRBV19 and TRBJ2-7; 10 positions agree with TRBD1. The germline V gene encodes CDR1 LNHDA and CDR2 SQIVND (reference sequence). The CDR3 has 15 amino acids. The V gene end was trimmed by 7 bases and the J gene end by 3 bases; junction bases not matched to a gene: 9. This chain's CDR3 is CASTPGQGMSYEQYF. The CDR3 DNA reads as TGTGCCAGTACCCCGGGACAGGGGATGAGCTACGAGCAGTACTTC.

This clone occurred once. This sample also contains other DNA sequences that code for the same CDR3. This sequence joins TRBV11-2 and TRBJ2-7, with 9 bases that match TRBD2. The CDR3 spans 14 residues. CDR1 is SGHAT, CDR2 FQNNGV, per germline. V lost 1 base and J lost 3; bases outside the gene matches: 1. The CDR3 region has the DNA TGTGCCAGCAGCTTAGGAGCGGGGGGCTACGAGCAGTACTTC. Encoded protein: CASSLGAGGYEQYF.

The DNA for the CDR3 is TGTGCCAGCAGTTACCCTTCGGAGGGGACGTATTTT. Amino acids: CASSYPSEGTYF. The rearrangement uses TRBV28 and TRBJ2-3, with D possibly being TRBD2 (6 bases). The CDR3 contains 12 residues. The germline gives CDR1 MDHEN, CDR2 SYDVKM. V lost 4 bases and J 14 bases, leaving 16 bases between the germline ends. The variable domain in full, with the rest retrieved from reference TRBV28 and TRBJ2-3, is DVKVTQSSRYLVKRTGEKVFLECVQDMDHENMFWYRQDPGLGLRLIYFSYDVKMKEKGDIPEGYSVSREKKERFSLILESASTNQTSMYLCASSYPSEGTYFGPGTRLTVL.

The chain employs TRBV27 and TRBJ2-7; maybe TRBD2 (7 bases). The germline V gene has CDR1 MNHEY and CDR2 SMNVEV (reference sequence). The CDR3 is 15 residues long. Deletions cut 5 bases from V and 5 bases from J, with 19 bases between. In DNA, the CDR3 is TGTGCCAGCAGTCACCTAGGGGGGAGGGTTGACGAGCAGTACTTC. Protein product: CASSHLGGRVDEQYF.

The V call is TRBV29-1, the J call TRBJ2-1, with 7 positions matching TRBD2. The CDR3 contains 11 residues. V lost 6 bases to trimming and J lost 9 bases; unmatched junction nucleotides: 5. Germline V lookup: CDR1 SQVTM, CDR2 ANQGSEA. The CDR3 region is CSVPSGFEQFF. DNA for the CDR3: TGCAGCGTCCCTAGCGGATTTGAGCAGTTCTTC.

The CDR3, as DNA: TGCGCCAGCAGCCTCGGGACTGGGAAGTACGAGCAGTACTTC. It codes for CASSLGTGKYEQYF. The chain employs TRBV5-1 and TRBJ2-7; D might be TRBD2 (6 bases). The CDR3 extends over 14 amino acids. V was trimmed by 4 bases and J by 4 bases, leaving 15 bases between them. The germline CDR1 and CDR2 sequences are SGHRS and YFSETQ.

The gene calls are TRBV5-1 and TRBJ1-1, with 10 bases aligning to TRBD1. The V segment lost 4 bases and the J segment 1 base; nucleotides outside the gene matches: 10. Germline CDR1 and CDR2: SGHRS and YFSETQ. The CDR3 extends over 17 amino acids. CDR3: CASSLDRGRMTNTEAFF. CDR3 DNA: TGCGCCAGCAGCCTCGACAGGGGGCGGATGACGAACACTGAAGCTTTCTTT. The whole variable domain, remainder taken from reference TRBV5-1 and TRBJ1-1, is KAGVTQTPRYLIKTRGQQVTLSCSPISGHRSVSWYQQTPGQGLQFLFEYFSETQRNKGNFPGRFSGRQFSNSRSEMNVSTLELGDSALYLCASSLDRGRMTNTEAFFGQGTRLTVV.

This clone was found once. CDR3 sequence (DNA): TGTGCCAGCAGCCCTGCGCCCGGGGAGGACAATGAGCAGTTCTTC. Protein product: CASSPAPGEDNEQFF. V usage is TRBV5-6 and J usage is TRBJ2-1; possibly TRBD2 for D (6 bases). With 4 bases removed from V and 5 bases from J, the gap between germline ends came to 16 bases. The germline gives CDR1 SGHDT, CDR2 YYEEEE. The CDR3 runs 15 residues.

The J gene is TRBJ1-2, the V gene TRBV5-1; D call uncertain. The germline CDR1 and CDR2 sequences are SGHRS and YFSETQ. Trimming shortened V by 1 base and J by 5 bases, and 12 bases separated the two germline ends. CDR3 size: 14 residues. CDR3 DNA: TGCGCCAGCAGCTTGATTTCTGGGTCGTATGGCTACACCTTC. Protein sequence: CASSLISGSYGYTF.

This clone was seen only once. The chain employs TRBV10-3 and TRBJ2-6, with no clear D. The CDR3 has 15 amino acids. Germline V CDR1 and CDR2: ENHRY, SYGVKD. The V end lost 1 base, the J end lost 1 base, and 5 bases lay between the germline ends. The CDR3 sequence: CAISEFESGANVLTF. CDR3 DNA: TGTGCCATCAGTGAGTTTGAGTCTGGGGCCAACGTCCTGACTTTC.

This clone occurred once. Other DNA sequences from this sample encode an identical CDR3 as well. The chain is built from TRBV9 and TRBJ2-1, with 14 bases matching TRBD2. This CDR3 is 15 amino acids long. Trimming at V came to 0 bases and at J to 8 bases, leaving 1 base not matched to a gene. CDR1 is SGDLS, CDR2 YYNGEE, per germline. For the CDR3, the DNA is TGTGCCAGCAGCGTAGCGGGACTAGCGGGAGATGAGCAGTTCTTC. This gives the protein CASSVAGLAGDEQFF.

The CDR3 loop is CASSSSGTVSYEQYF. CDR3 nucleotide sequence: TGTGCCAGCAGCTCCTCCGGGACCGTCTCCTACGAGCAGTACTTC. The J gene is TRBJ2-7, the V gene TRBV6-5; the D gene could be TRBD1 or TRBD2 (5 bases each). The germline CDR1 and CDR2 sequences are MNHEY and SVGAGI. The V gene lost 6 bases and the J gene lost 0 bases, with 15 bases spanning the gap. This CDR3 spans 15 amino acids.

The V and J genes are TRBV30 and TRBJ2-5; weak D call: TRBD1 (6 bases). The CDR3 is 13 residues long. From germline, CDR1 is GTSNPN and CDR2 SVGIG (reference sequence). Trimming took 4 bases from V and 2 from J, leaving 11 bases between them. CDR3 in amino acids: CAWTDSAQETQYF. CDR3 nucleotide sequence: TGTGCCTGGACGGACAGCGCTCAAGAGACCCAGTACTTC.

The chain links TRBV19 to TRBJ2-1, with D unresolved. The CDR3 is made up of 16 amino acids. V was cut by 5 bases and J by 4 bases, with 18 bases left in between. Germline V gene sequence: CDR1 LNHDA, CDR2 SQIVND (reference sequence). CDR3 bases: TGTGCCAGTAGTCACGTCTCGGCAGGCCCGTACAATGAGCAGTTCTTC. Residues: CASSHVSAGPYNEQFF.

The CDR3 protein is CARPGTGGSGSSYNEQFF. In nucleotides, the CDR3 is TGTGCCAGACCCGGGACAGGGGGATCGGGGAGCTCCTACAATGAGCAGTTCTTC. The rearrangement links TRBV2 to TRBJ2-1; 11 bases line up with TRBD1. CDR1 and CDR2 (germline): SNHLY, FYNNEI. This CDR3 is 18 amino acids long. With 9 bases clipped from V and 0 bases from J, the junction kept 13 bases outside the gene matches.

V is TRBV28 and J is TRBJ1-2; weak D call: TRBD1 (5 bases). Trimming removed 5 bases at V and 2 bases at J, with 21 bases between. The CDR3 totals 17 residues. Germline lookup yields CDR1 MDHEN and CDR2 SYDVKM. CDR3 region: CASSPGHRDGLNYGYTF. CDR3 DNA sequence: TGTGCCAGCAGTCCAGGCCACCGGGACGGCCTAAACTATGGCTACACCTTC.

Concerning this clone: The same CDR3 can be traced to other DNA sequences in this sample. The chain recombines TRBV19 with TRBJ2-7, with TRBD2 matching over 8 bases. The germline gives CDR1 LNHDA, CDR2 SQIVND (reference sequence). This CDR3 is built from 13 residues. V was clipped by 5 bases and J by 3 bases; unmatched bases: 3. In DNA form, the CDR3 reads TGTGCCAGTAGTCCTGGGACTAGCTACGAGCAGTACTTC. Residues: CASSPGTSYEQYF.

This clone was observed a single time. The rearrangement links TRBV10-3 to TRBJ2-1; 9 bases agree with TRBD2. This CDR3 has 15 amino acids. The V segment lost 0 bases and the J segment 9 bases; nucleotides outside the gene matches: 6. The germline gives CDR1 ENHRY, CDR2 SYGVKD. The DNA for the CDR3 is TGTGCCATCAGTGAGTCGAGCGGGGGGTCGATTGAGCAGTTCTTC. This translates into CAISESSGGSIEQFF.

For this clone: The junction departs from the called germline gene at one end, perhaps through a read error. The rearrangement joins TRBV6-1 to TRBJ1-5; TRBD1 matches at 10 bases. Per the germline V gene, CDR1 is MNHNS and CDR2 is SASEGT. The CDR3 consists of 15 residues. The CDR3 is CASSEGTGAHQPQHF. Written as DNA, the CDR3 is TGTGCCAGCAGCGAAGGGACAGGGGCCCATCAGCCCCAGCATTTT.

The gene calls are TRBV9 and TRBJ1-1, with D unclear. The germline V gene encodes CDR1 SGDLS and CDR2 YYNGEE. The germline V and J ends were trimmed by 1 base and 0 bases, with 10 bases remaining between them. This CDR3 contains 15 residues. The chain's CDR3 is CASSVHGSLNTEAFF. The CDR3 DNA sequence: TGTGCCAGCAGCGTACATGGCAGTTTGAACACTGAAGCTTTCTTT.